The 16 T cell receptor beta chains given below trace back to one sample, sequenced in a study of beta chain features in type 1 diabetes. Every bit of the isolated RNA underwent reverse transcription, so sequencing read expressed TCRB transcripts. The method was immunoSEQ multiplex PCR; TCRdb's version includes in-frame clones alone and lacks a portion of them. The sample includes roughly 500,000 clones, around 28% of them seen just once. Sample: naive CD4+ T cells from blood. The receptors stem from a young man in good health.

This rearrangement joins TRBV27 to TRBJ2-7; the D gene is possibly TRBD1 (5 bases). The CDR3 loop spans 14 amino acids. The germline V gene has CDR1 MNHEY and CDR2 SMNVEV (reference sequence). Trimming cost V 6 bases and J 4 bases, with 16 bases left between them. As DNA, the CDR3 is TGTGCCAGCAGGAACCCAGGGAATTGGTACGAGCAGTACTTC. It encodes CASRNPGNWYEQYF.

This clone has more than one count but fewer than ten. The J gene is TRBJ2-7, the V gene TRBV7-2; D remains unclear. Germline V CDR1 and CDR2: SGHTA, FQGNSA. The CDR3 consists of 15 residues. V lost 2 bases and J lost 3, with 14 bases in between. The CDR3 region has the DNA TGTGCCAGCAGCTTATTAAGCACCGCCATCTACGAGCAGTACTTC. It encodes CASSLLSTAIYEQYF.

This rearrangement joins TRBV6-5 to TRBJ2-7, with 10 bases fitting TRBD2. Trimming at V came to 6 bases and at J to 4 bases, leaving 6 bases not matched to a gene. The CDR3 sequence is 14 residues long. CDR1 and CDR2 from the germline V gene are MNHEY and SVGAGI. In DNA form, the CDR3 reads TGTGCCAGCAGCCCAGCGGGAGGGCCATACGAGCAGTACTTC. Protein: CASSPAGGPYEQYF.

The V call is TRBV20-1, the J call TRBJ2-1; a possible D gene is TRBD2 (6 bases). The V and J ends lost 7 bases and 6 bases respectively, with 10 bases between them. Per the germline V gene, CDR1 is DFQATT and CDR2 is SNEGSKA (reference sequence). CDR3 length: 11 residues. The CDR3 nucleotides are TGCAGTGTCCACGGGGGCAATGAGCAGTTCTTC. Residues: CSVHGGNEQFF.

This clone has a handful of counts. The same CDR3 arises from other DNA sequences in this sample as well. The chain has TRBV7-2 and TRBJ2-3; D not certain. This CDR3 region has 13 residues. The germline V gene encodes CDR1 SGHTA and CDR2 FQGNSA. V was trimmed by 1 base and J by 1 base, leaving 3 bases between them. The CDR3 DNA sequence: TGTGCCAGCAGCTTAGTAGGCACAGATACGCAGTATTTT. Amino acid sequence: CASSLVGTDTQYF.

The chain recombines TRBV7-9 with TRBJ2-5, with 9 positions matching TRBD1. The V and J ends lost 4 bases and 4 bases, in that order; junction bases with no gene match: 1. Germline CDR1 SEHNR, CDR2 FQNEAQ (reference sequence). This CDR3 is 13 amino acids long. CDR3: CASSSGQGETQYF. The DNA of the CDR3 is TGTGCCAGCAGCTCGGGACAGGGAGAGACCCAGTACTTC.

This clone showed up just once. The chain uses TRBV25-1 and TRBJ2-7; the D gene is possibly TRBD2 (6 bases). Trimming removed 0 bases at V and 6 bases at J, with 21 bases between. Germline values: CDR1 MGHDK, CDR2 SYGVNS. The CDR3 runs 17 residues. The CDR3 coding sequence is TGTGCCAGCAGTGAATATGGGGCGGGCGGGACGACCGGCGAGCAGTACTTC. This sequence encodes CASSEYGAGGTTGEQYF.

J is TRBJ1-1 and V is TRBV30; tentatively, D is TRBD1 (5 bases). With 8 bases removed from V and 3 bases from J, the gap between germline ends came to 16 bases. CDR3 length: 13 residues. Germline values: CDR1 GTSNPN, CDR2 SVGIG (reference sequence). The CDR3 DNA reads as TGTGCCCTTGACTGGGGGGATTACACTGAAGCTTTCTTT. Residues: CALDWGDYTEAFF.

The rearrangement uses TRBV2 and TRBJ2-1; 11 nucleotides match TRBD2. J was trimmed by 10 bases and V by 4 bases; bases with no gene match: 9. The CDR3 runs to 15 residues. CDR1 is SNHLY and CDR2 is FYNNEI in the germline V gene. This CDR3 reads CASSVITSGRTEQFF. CDR3 nucleotides: TGTGCCAGCAGTGTAATAACTAGCGGGAGAACCGAGCAGTTCTTC.

This chain links TRBV15 with TRBJ2-7; D perhaps matches TRBD1 (5 bases). Germline V gene data show CDR1 as LNHNV and CDR2 as YYDKDF (reference sequence). This CDR3 spans 16 amino acids. V was shortened by 5 bases and J by 0 bases, with 17 bases between the two germline ends. The CDR3 loop is CATSFLKGAGSYEQYF. CDR3 bases: TGTGCCACCAGCTTCTTAAAAGGGGCAGGCTCCTACGAGCAGTACTTC.

This sequence joins TRBV7-3 and TRBJ2-1; 9 bases align to TRBD2. The trim removed 5 bases at V and 4 bases at J, leaving 9 bases unmatched. The CDR3 has 16 residues. Germline V gene sequence: CDR1 SGHTA, CDR2 FQGTGA. This chain's CDR3 is CASSLGGLARYNEQFF. The CDR3 DNA reads TGTGCCAGCAGCCTGGGCGGACTAGCGAGATACAATGAGCAGTTCTTC.

This clone has just a few counts. This chain joins TRBV29-1 and TRBJ2-5; 9 nucleotides match TRBD2. This CDR3 is 10 amino acids long. The V gene's germline CDR1 is SQVTM and CDR2 ANQGSEA. DNA for the CDR3: TGCGGAGCGGGAGGAGAGACCCAGTACTTC. The encoded protein is CGAGGETQYF.

V and J are TRBV2 and TRBJ1-2; D is unresolved. Per germline, CDR1 SNHLY and CDR2 FYNNEI. The V end lost 4 bases, the J end lost 7 bases, and 10 bases lay between the germline ends. The CDR3 is made up of 12 amino acids. In nucleotides, the CDR3 is TGTGCCAGCAGTGCTGGGAGTCGTGGCTACACCTTC. Translated: CASSAGSRGYTF.

The chain employs TRBV29-1 and TRBJ2-5, with D perhaps matching TRBD2 (5 bases). V shed 3 bases and J shed 3 bases, with 8 bases lying between them. CDR1 and CDR2 (germline): SQVTM, ANQGSEA. This CDR3 is built from 12 residues. In nucleotides, the CDR3 is TGCAGCGTTGACCGGGGAGAAGAGACCCAGTACTTC. Protein product: CSVDRGEETQYF.

This clone was recorded a few times. The V and J genes are TRBV28 and TRBJ2-1; 9 bases map to TRBD2. This CDR3 has 12 amino acids. Germline loops: CDR1 MDHEN, CDR2 SYDVKM. The V and J ends lost 10 bases and 8 bases, in that order; junction bases with no gene match: 6. DNA for the CDR3: TGTGCCATCGCAGCGGGAGGTTATGAGCAGTTCTTC. Encoded protein: CAIAAGGYEQFF.

The chain is built from TRBV9 and TRBJ2-1, with D perhaps being TRBD1 or TRBD2 (5 bases each). V lost 0 bases to trimming and J lost 6 bases, with 7 bases between them. The CDR3 has 13 residues. Germline V gives CDR1 SGDLS, CDR2 YYNGEE. CDR3 residues: CASSVARGNEQFF. Here the CDR3 DNA reads TGTGCCAGCAGCGTAGCGAGGGGCAATGAGCAGTTCTTC. Full variable domain (rest looked up from reference TRBV9 and TRBJ2-1): DSGVTQTPKHLITATGQRVTLRCSPRSGDLSVYWYQQSLDQGLQFLIQYYNGEERAKGNILERFSAQQFPDLHSELNLSSLELGDSALYFCASSVARGNEQFFGPGTRLTVL.